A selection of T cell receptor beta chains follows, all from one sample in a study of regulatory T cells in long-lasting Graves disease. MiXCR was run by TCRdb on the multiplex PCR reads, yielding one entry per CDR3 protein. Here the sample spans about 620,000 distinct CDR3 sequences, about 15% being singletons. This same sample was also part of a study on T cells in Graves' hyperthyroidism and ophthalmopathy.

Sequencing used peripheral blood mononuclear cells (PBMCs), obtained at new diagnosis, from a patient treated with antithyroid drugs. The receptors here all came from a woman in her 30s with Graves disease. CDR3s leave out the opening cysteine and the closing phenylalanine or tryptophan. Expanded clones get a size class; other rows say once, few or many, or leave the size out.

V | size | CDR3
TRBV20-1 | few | SAAGTGGLYEQY
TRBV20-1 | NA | SATRQGALDEQY
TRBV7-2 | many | ASSSLAGASDTQY
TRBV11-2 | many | ASSNLLGGDSTGELF
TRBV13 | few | ASSKTGARSNQPQH
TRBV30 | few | AWNRGVGDGYT
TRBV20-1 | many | SAKDRVYNQPQH
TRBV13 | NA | ASSLGEGAQY
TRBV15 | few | ATSRGAGVVDTQY
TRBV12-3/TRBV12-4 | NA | ASSPYRRADTQY
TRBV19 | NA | ASTDKARRKGDEQF
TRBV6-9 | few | ASSYSAGNTDTQY
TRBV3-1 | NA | TSSPPRGPLPGTEAF
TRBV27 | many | ASSLSPRNSPLH
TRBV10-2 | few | ASSVGGRVPHEQY
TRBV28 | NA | ASSTGSRQY
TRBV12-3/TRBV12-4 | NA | ASSRQGAAKNIQY
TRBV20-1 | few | SAAERGSYNEQF
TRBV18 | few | ASSPSTVNYEQY
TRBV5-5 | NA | ASSHGALPDTQY
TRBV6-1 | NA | ASRRQGIPYEQY
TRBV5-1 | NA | ASHEVKSSVPTNEKLF
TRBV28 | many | ASTKDRGHSYEQY
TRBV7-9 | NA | ASSDVNYGYT
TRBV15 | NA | ATSRDRGSFGYT
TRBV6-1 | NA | ASSEGVADTQY
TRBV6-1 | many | ASSEDRVEKLF
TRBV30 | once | AGHRAFSGNTIY
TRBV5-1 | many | ASSPGGASGELF
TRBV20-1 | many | SARDPRAGNQPQH
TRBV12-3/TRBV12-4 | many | ATRDRTNTEAF
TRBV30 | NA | AWTGRTDTQY
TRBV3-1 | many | ASSQDEDTQY
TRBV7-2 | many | ASSFRIRPSKQNTDTQY
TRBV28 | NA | ASSSGVGGGAFNQPQH
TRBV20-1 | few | SAPDSGNQPQH
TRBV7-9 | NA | ASGRRLAGNNEQF
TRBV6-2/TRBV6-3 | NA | ASSYSGGYLPSGANVLT
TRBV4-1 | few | ASSQDFWLRDRGREQY
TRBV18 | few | ASSPAREAGQGDYGYT
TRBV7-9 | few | ASSATLYQPQH
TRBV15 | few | ATMGTQGDQH
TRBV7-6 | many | ASSYRGQLTAETQY
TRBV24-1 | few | ATSDSPHRSVTEAF
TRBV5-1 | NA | ASSAGGEKNTEAF
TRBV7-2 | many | ASSFRTRSEYNEQF
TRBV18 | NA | ASSPVAGAKYNEQF
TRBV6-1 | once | ASSPVLPGNTIY
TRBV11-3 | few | ASSPGVGQEQY
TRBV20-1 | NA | SASSLKNIQY
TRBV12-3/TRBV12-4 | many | ASSLAQGSRELF